Detailed here is one TCR beta chain. The entry originates in a study of blood T cells in healthy people across ages. Sample-barcoded 5' priming and a J-beta primer mix drove a second PCR of 7 to 11 cycles. A template-switch adaptor with 12 random nucleotides tagged each cDNA molecule. TCRdb ran MiXCR on the 5' RACE reads and lists one entry per CDR3 protein. The table includes hundreds of thousands of distinct CDR3 sequences, 20% to 25% detected once. The data also belong to a second study, concerning T cells of mothers and their children. As that report states: Maternal samples each gave over 9.5 million TCR beta CDR3 reads, and child samples several million each.

The receptor's source is a boy aged 5 to 17 in good health. The source material was blood.

The CDR3 coding sequence is TGTGCCAGCAGTTACTCGCGGACAGCGCTTAGCAATCAGCCCCAGCATTTT. Translating gives CASSYSRTALSNQPQHF. V usage is TRBV6-5 and J usage is TRBJ1-5; weak D call: TRBD1 (6 bases). The CDR3 covers 17 residues. The germline V gene encodes CDR1 MNHEY and CDR2 SVGAGI. V lost 0 bases, J lost 0 bases, and 12 bases lay in between.